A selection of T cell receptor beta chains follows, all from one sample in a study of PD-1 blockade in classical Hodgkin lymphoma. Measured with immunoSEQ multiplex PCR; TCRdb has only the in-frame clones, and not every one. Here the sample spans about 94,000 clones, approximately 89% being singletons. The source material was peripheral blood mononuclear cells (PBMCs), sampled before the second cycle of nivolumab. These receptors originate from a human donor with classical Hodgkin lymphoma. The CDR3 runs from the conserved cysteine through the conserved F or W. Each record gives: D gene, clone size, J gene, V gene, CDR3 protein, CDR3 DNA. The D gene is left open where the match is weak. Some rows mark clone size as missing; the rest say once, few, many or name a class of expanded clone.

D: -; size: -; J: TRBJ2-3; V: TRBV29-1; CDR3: CSVGRGQGEAQYF; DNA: TGCAGCGTCGGGAGGGGACAGGGAGAAGCGCAGTATTTT
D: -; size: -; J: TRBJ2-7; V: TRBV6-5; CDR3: CASSYTGYEQYF; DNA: TGTGCCAGCAGTTACACCGGGTACGAGCAGTACTTC
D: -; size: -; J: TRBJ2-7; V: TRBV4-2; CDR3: CASSPSRGVSYEQYF; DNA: TGTGCCAGCAGCCCCTCGAGGGGGGTTTCCTACGAGCAGTACTTC
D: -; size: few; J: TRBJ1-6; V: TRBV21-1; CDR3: CASRQANSPLHF; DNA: TGTGCCAGCAGACAGGCAAATTCACCCCTCCACTTT
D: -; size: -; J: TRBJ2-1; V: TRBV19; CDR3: CASSRRALRDEQFF; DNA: TGTGCCAGTAGTAGGCGGGCGCTCCGGGATGAGCAGTTCTTC
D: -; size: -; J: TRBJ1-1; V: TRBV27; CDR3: CASSWGGNTEAFF; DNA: TGTGCCAGCAGTTGGGGGGGAAACACTGAAGCTTTCTTT
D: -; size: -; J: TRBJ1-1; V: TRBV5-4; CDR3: CASKMDSGNTEAFF; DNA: TGTGCCAGCAAGATGGACAGCGGGAACACTGAAGCTTTCTTT
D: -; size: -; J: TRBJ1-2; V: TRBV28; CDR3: CASSLAGTFYGYTF; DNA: TGTGCCAGCAGTTTGGCAGGGACATTTTATGGCTACACCTTC
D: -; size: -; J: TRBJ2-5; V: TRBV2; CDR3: CASSEGSRSETQYF; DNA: TGTGCCAGCAGTGAGGGCTCTAGGAGCGAGACCCAGTACTTC
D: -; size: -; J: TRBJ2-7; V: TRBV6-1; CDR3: CASSRLFRGTYEQYF; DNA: TGTGCCAGCAGCAGACTTTTTAGAGGGACCTACGAGCAGTACTTC
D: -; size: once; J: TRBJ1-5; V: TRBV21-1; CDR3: CASFGNRVYWGQPQHF; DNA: TGTGCCAGCTTTGGGAACAGGGTTTATTGGGGTCAGCCCCAGCATTTT
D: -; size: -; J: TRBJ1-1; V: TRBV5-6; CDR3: CASSLGGGLNTEAFF; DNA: TGTGCCAGCAGCTTGGGGGGAGGTTTGAACACTGAAGCTTTCTTT
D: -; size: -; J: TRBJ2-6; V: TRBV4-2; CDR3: CASSQDQNSGANVLTF; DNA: TGTGCCAGCAGCCAAGATCAAAACTCTGGGGCCAACGTCCTGACTTTC
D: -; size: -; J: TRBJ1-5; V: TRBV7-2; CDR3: CASSLTQGMRQPQHF; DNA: TGTGCCAGCAGCTTGACTCAGGGAATGAGGCAGCCCCAGCATTTT
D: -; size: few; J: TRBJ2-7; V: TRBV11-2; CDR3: CASSKDTAYEQYF; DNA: TGTGCCAGCAGCAAGGACACAGCCTACGAGCAGTACTTC
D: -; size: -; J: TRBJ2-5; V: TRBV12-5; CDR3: CASGQPPRAPKETQYF; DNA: TGTGCTAGTGGTCAACCGCCCAGGGCCCCAAAAGAGACCCAGTACTTC
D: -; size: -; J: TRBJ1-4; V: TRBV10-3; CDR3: CAINRELGEKLFF; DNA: TGTGCCATCAACCGGGAGCTGGGTGAAAAACTGTTTTTT
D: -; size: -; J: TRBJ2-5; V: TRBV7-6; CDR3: CASSSDLVGPTQYF; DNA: TGTGCCAGCAGCTCCGACCTCGTCGGGCCGACCCAGTACTTC
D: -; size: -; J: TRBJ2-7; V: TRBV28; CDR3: CASSLMGPGEQYF; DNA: TGTGCCAGCAGTTTAATGGGACCGGGCGAGCAGTACTTC
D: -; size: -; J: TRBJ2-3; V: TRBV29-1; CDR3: CSVPPAGTDTQYF; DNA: TGCAGCGTACCCCCCGCCGGGACAGATACGCAGTATTTT
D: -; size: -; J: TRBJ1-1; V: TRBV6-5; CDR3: CASSYLAGMNTEAFF; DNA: TGTGCCAGCAGTTACTTGGCAGGTATGAACACTGAAGCTTTCTTT
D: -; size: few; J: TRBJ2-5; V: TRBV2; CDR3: CASDTVYQETQYF; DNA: TGTGCCAGCGATACAGTGTACCAAGAGACCCAGTACTTC
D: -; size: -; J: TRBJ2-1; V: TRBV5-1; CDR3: CASSKTAGSPNYNEQFF; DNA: TGCGCCAGCAGCAAAACGGCTGGGTCCCCCAATTACAATGAGCAGTTCTTC
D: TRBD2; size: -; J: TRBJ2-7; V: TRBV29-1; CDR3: CSVDGLAGASYEQYF; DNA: TGCAGCGTTGATGGACTAGCGGGAGCCTCCTACGAGCAGTACTTC
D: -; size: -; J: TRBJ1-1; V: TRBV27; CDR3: CASSLFGQTEAFF; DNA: TGTGCCAGCAGTTTATTCGGACAGACGGAAGCTTTCTTT
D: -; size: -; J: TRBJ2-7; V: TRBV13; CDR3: CASSSAGSSYEQYF; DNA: TGTGCCAGCAGCTCCGCCGGGAGCTCCTACGAGCAGTACTTC
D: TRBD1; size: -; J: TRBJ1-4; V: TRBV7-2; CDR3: CASSRPRGTGEKLFF; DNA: TGTGCCAGCAGCCGTCCCCGGGGGACAGGTGAAAAACTGTTTTTT
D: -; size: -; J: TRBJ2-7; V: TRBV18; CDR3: CASSPRTSGYYEQYF; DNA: TGTGCCAGCTCACCTAGGACCAGTGGCTACTACGAGCAGTACTTC
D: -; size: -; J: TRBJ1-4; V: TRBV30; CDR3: CAWSVPVATNEKLFF; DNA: TGTGCCTGGAGTGTACCTGTCGCAACTAATGAAAAACTGTTTTTT
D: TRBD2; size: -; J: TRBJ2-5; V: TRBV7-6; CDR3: CASSLPPGTKQETQYF; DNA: TGTGCCAGCAGCTTACCCCCCGGGACTAAACAAGAGACCCAGTACTTC
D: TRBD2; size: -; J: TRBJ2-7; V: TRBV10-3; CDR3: CAISQTSGRAHYYEQYF; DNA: TGTGCCATCAGCCAGACTAGCGGGAGGGCTCACTACTACGAGCAGTACTTC
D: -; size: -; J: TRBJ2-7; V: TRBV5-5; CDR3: CASSPEDSVRYF; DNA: TGTGCCAGCAGCCCCGAGGACAGCGTGCGGTACTTC